Sequencing of this T cell receptor beta chain was carried out in a study of T cells expressing NK-cell markers. The germline V gene has CDR1 KGHDR and CDR2 SFDVKD. This CDR3 spans 16 amino acids. The study, taken as a whole, reports: Each of over 5 donors carried dominant NKG2C+ clonotypes accounting for about 1.0-7.0% of CD8+ T cells. Leadership of the CD3+CD56-NKG2C+ fraction also belonged to these clonotypes in several donors.

TCRdb re-called the 5' RACE reads and gives one entry per CDR3 protein, without DNA. The sample totals about 180,000 distinct CDR3 sequences; its top ten clones hold around 20%. As to this clonotype: What it recognizes is unknown.

The rearrangement links TRBV24-1 to TRBJ2-2; the D call from TCRdb, TRBD2, cannot be confirmed without DNA. The receptor was isolated from a man aged 18-69 years in good health. Sequencing used blood T cells: a sorted CD56 or NKG2C T cell subset, CD4+ or CD8+ T cells, or bulk PBMC T cells (not recorded which). The CDR3 spells CATSDLTSGDTGELFF.